The 4 T cell receptor beta chains listed next were all sequenced from one sample in a study of shared clonotypes between healthy human individuals. TCRdb's table, derived via immunoSEQ multiplex PCR, lists solely in-frame clones and lacks some. The profile shows about 600,000 clones, less than 98% of them singletons. Material for sequencing was naive CD4+ T cells sorted from blood. Subset given: CD45RA+ positively selected. These receptors all stem from a woman aged 30 to 39 in good health.

This rearrangement joins TRBV7-7 to TRBJ2-7; D gene uncertain. Trimming stripped 0 bases from V and 0 bases from J, with 9 bases between. CDR3 length: 15 residues. Germline V gene sequence: CDR1 SSHAT, CDR2 FNYEAQ (reference sequence). The CDR3 is CASSLADDASYEQYF. The DNA for the CDR3 is TGTGCCAGCAGCTTAGCAGATGACGCCTCCTACGAGCAGTACTTC.

The rearrangement uses TRBV28 and TRBJ1-1; 7 bases line up with TRBD1. CDR3 length equals 15 residues. Germline trimming cut 6 bases from V and 4 bases from J; bases unmatched to any gene: 11. Germline V CDR1 and CDR2: MDHEN, SYDVKM. CDR3 DNA: TGTGCCAGCAGCCAATCACAGGGGCGCGGCACTGAAGCTTTCTTT. This sequence encodes CASSQSQGRGTEAFF.

This chain joins TRBV6-5 and TRBJ2-7, with D uncertain. The CDR3 has 14 amino acids. V shed 2 bases and J shed 4 bases, with 12 bases lying between them. Germline values: CDR1 MNHEY, CDR2 SVGAGI. CDR3 DNA: TGTGCCAGCAGTTACGTCGCTACGACGTACGAGCAGTACTTC. This sequence encodes CASSYVATTYEQYF.

The chain carries TRBV6-1 and TRBJ1-5; no clear D gene. Trimming cost V 7 bases and J 6 bases, with 19 bases left between them. The length of the CDR3 is 15 residues. The V gene's germline CDR1 is MNHNS and CDR2 SASEGT. The CDR3 region has the DNA TGTGCCAGCACCTACTCCACGGGCTACGGTCAGCCCCAGCATTTT. This translates into CASTYSTGYGQPQHF.